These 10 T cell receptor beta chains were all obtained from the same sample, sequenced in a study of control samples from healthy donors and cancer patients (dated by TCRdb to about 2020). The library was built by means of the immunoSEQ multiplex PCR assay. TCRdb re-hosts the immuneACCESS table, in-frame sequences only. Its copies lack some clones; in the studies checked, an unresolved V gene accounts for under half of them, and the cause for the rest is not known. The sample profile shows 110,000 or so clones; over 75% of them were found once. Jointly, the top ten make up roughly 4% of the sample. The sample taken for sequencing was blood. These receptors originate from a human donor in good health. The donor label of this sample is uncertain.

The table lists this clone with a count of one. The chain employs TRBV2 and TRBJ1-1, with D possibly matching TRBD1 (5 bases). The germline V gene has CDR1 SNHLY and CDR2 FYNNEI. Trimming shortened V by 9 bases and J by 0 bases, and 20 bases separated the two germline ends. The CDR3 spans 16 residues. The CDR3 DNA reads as TGTGCCAGTACTGAGAGGGGCGCCGCCCTGAACACTGAAGCTTTCTTT. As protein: CASTERGAALNTEAFF.

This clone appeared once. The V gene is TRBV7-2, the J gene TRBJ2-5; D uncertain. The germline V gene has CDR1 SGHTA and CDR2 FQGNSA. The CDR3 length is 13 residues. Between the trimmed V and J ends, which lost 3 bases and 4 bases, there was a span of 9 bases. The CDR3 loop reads CASSFEARETQYF. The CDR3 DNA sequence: TGTGCCAGCAGCTTTGAGGCCCGAGAGACCCAGTACTTC.

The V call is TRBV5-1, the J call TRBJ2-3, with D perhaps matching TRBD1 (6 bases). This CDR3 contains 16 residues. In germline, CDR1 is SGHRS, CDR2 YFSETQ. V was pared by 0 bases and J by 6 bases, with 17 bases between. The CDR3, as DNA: TGCGCCAGCAGCTTGGGACAGGTCTACAGTGGGGATACGCAGTATTTT. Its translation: CASSLGQVYSGDTQYF.

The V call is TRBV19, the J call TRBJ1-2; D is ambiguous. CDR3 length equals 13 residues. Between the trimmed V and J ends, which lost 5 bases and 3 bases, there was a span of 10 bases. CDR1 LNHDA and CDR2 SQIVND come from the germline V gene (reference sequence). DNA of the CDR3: TGTGCCAGTAGTGCTAGACACCACTATGGCTACACCTTC. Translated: CASSARHHYGYTF.

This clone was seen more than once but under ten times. CDR3 bases: TGTGCCAGCAGCCCCAAGACAGGGATTAGCACAGATACGCAGTATTTT. It specifies CASSPKTGISTDTQYF. V gene TRBV11-2 combines with J gene TRBJ2-3, with 7 bases lining up with TRBD1. Losses at the gene ends were 5 bases for V and 0 bases for J; bases not matched to a gene: 8. The CDR3 runs 16 residues. From germline, CDR1 is SGHAT and CDR2 FQNNGV.

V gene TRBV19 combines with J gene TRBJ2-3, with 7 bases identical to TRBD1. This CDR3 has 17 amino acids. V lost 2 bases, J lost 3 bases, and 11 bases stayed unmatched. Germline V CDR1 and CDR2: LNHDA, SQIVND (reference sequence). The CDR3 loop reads CASSIKRGGAGTDTQYF. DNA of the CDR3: TGTGCCAGTAGTATAAAGAGAGGGGGCGCTGGGACAGATACGCAGTATTTT.

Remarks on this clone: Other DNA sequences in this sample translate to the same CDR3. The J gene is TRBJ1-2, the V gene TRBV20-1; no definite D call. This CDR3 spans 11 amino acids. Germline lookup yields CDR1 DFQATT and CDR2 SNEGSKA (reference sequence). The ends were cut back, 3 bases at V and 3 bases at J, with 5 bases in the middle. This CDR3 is CSARVDYGYTF. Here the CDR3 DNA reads TGCAGTGCTAGGGTAGACTATGGCTACACCTTC.

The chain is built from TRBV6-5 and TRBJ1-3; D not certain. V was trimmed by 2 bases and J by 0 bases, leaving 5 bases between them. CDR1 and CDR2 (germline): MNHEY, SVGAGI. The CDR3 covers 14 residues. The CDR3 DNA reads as TGTGCCAGCAGTTACCGGGACTCTGGAAACACCATATATTTT. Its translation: CASSYRDSGNTIYF.

The CDR3 nucleotides are TGTGCCAGCAGCGTAAAGGGACAGGGGGCGCAGGAGCAGTACTTC. This gives the protein CASSVKGQGAQEQYF. The chain has TRBV2 and TRBJ2-7; 12 nucleotides line up with TRBD1. The CDR3 runs 15 residues. V was pared by 6 bases and J by 7 bases, with 10 bases of the junction left unmatched. Per germline, CDR1 SNHLY and CDR2 FYNNEI.

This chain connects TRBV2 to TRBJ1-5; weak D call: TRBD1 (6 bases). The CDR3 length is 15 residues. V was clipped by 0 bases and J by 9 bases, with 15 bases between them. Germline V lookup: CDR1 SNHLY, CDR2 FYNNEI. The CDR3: CASSEATGQSGPQHF. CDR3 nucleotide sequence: TGTGCCAGCAGTGAAGCGACAGGCCAGAGTGGGCCCCAGCATTTT.